Reported below is one TCR beta chain. Its antigen remains unknown. These data are taken from a study of T cells after yellow fever vaccination. Study-wide results and caveats: Researchers report a weaker secondary response that nonetheless peaked faster, day 5 versus 15. Bulk-population clonotypes that are abundant could appear as contaminants in FACS-sorted repertoires.

By 5'RACE template switching, TCR cDNA was produced, with a universal primer site and UMIs added in the process. TCRdb passed the 5' RACE reads through MiXCR, listing each CDR3 protein once. The table records about 300,000 distinct CDR3 sequences, around 7% of them present only once. Material: PBMCs, obtained more than 40 days after the first yellow fever vaccination. The origin of this receptor is a man aged 18-30 years who received the YFV17D yellow fever vaccine.

CDR3 protein: CASKTGGVAKNIQYF. For the CDR3, the DNA is TGTGCCAGCAAAACCGGAGGGGTGGCCAAAAACATTCAGTACTTC. The chain carries TRBV6-2 or TRBV6-3 and TRBJ2-4, with D possibly being TRBD2 (6 bases). Trimming removed 7 bases from V and 1 base from J, with 14 bases in between. The CDR3 runs 15 residues. Per germline, CDR1 MNHEY and CDR2 SVGEGT.